The rows below give T cell receptor beta chains drawn from one sample of a study of PD-L1 blockade in urothelial cancer. Generated by immunoSEQ multiplex PCR, the TCRdb table keeps only in-frame clones and is missing some. Among 40,000 to 50,000 clones listed, about 88% were seen once. The sequencing here drew on PBMCs, taken around atezolizumab (anti-PD-L1) treatment. The receptors derive from a man aged 65 to 79 with urothelial cancer. CDR3s include the opening cysteine and the closing phenylalanine or tryptophan. A D gene is named only where the DNA matches it firmly. Expanded clones get a size class; other rows say once, few or many, or leave the size out.

D gene | J gene | CDR3 length | V gene | clone size | CDR3 DNA | CDR3 protein
TRBD2 | TRBJ2-6 | 17 | TRBV5-4 | NA | TGTGCCAGCAGAGCGGGGCGGTCCGGCTCTGGGGCCAACGTCCTGACTTTC | CASRAGRSGSGANVLTF
NA | TRBJ2-1 | 13 | TRBV2 | NA | TGTGCCAGCAGTGCATCGGCGGTGAATGAGCAGTTCTTC | CASSASAVNEQFF
TRBD1 | TRBJ2-7 | 16 | TRBV28 | NA | TGTGCCAGCAGTCTCCACCCAGACAGGGTGGACTACGAGCAGTACTTC | CASSLHPDRVDYEQYF
NA | TRBJ2-2 | 15 | TRBV4-3 | NA | TGCGCCAGCAGCCAAGCCCACCTCGGCACCGGGGAGCTGTTTTTT | CASSQAHLGTGELFF
TRBD1 | TRBJ2-7 | 15 | TRBV7-9 | NA | TGTGCCAGCAGCCCCGGGACAGCATACTCCTACGAGCAGTACTTC | CASSPGTAYSYEQYF
NA | TRBJ1-1 | 14 | TRBV27 | NA | TGTGCCAGCAGTTTATCGGACAGCGAAGCTAAAGCTTTCTTT | CASSLSDSEAKAFF
TRBD1 | TRBJ1-3 | 16 | TRBV18 | NA | TGTGCCAGCTCACCGCGACAGGGCCTCTCTGGAAACACCATATATTTT | CASSPRQGLSGNTIYF
NA | TRBJ2-1 | 13 | TRBV7-2 | NA | TGTGCCAGCAGCTCAGTTCGGGGGACTGAGCAGTTCTTC | CASSSVRGTEQFF
NA | TRBJ2-7 | 11 | TRBV6-1 | NA | TGTGCCAGCAGTGAACTCGACGAGCAGTACTTC | CASSELDEQYF
TRBD2 | TRBJ2-6 | 17 | TRBV19 | NA | TGTGCCAGTAGCCAAACTAGCGGGATTCCTGGGGCCAACGTCCTGACTTTC | CASSQTSGIPGANVLTF
TRBD1 | TRBJ1-1 | 15 | TRBV5-1 | NA | TGCGCCAGCAGCCACGGGACAGGGGGTAATACTGAAGCTTTCTTT | CASSHGTGGNTEAFF
TRBD1 | TRBJ1-5 | 15 | TRBV6-1 | few | TGTGCCAGCAGTTCTCCGGACAGGGGGGGATGGCCCCAGCATTTT | CASSSPDRGGWPQHF
NA | TRBJ1-2 | 13 | TRBV27 | once | TGTGCCAGCAGTTTTCGGGACAAAAGAGGCTACACCTTC | CASSFRDKRGYTF
TRBD2 | TRBJ2-7 | 14 | TRBV5-4 | NA | TGTGCCAGCAGCCTCGGGAGGGTGGCTTACGAGCAGTACTTC | CASSLGRVAYEQYF
TRBD1 | TRBJ2-2 | 15 | TRBV28 | NA | TGTGCCAGCGGGACAGTAGGTATTTCGGTCGGGGAGCTGTTTTTT | CASGTVGISVGELFF
TRBD1 | TRBJ1-2 | 15 | TRBV5-1 | NA | TGCGCCAGCAGCCCCGTGGCAGGGGGTAGCTATGGCTACACCTTC | CASSPVAGGSYGYTF
TRBD1 | TRBJ1-2 | 16 | TRBV27 | medium-sized | TGTGCCAGCAGTTTATCTCGGACAGGGGGCGGGAATGGCTACACCTTC | CASSLSRTGGGNGYTF
TRBD2 | TRBJ2-2 | 16 | TRBV5-1 | NA | TGCGCCAGCAGCTTACTTCCGGGACTAGCCCCCGGGGAGCTGTTTTTT | CASSLLPGLAPGELFF
TRBD1 | TRBJ1-1 | 14 | TRBV5-5 | NA | TGTGCCAGCAGCCTCCGACAGGGCGGCACTGAAGCTTTCTTT | CASSLRQGGTEAFF
NA | TRBJ2-1 | 18 | TRBV4-3 | NA | TGCGCCAGCAGCCAAGATCCCTCCGGCGGGGATCACTACAATGAGCAGTTCTTC | CASSQDPSGGDHYNEQFF
NA | TRBJ2-7 | 14 | TRBV5-1 | NA | TGCGCCAGCAGCTTGCCGGACACCCCCTACGAGCAGTACTTC | CASSLPDTPYEQYF
TRBD1 | TRBJ1-1 | 15 | TRBV6-5 | NA | TGTGCCAGCAGTAGATCCGGGACAGGGAGCACTGAAGCTTTCTTT | CASSRSGTGSTEAFF
NA | TRBJ1-4 | 13 | TRBV29-1 | NA | TGCAGCGTTGAAGAGGGACTGGGCGAAAAACTGTTTTTT | CSVEEGLGEKLFF
NA | TRBJ2-7 | 14 | TRBV5-1 | NA | TGCGCCAGCAGCCCCGGACAGACGAACTACGAGCAGTACTTC | CASSPGQTNYEQYF
NA | TRBJ2-2 | 16 | TRBV7-2 | NA | TGTGCCAGCAGCTTAGGGGTCTTTAGGGGTTCCGGGGAGCTGTTTTTT | CASSLGVFRGSGELFF
NA | TRBJ1-2 | 13 | TRBV29-1 | medium-sized | TGCAGCACCTGGGCCGGCAGGGGCTATCGCTACACCTTC | CSTWAGRGYRYTF
NA | TRBJ1-2 | 14 | TRBV7-9 | NA | TGTGCCAGCCGCCGGGTCGGGGGGCACTATGGCTACACCTTC | CASRRVGGHYGYTF
TRBD2 | TRBJ2-3 | 18 | TRBV10-3 | once | TGTGCCATCAGTGCGCGTTCAGGGCTAGCGGGAGAAGGAGATACGCAGTATTTT | CAISARSGLAGEGDTQYF
NA | TRBJ1-1 | 13 | TRBV7-2 | NA | TGTGCCAGCAGCTACCTGACTGGTACTGAAGCTTTCTTT | CASSYLTGTEAFF
NA | TRBJ2-7 | 17 | TRBV7-5 | few | TGTGTCAGAAGCCTTTCCCAGGGGAATTTCCTAACCTACGAGCAGTACTTC | CVRSLSQGNFLTYEQYF
TRBD2 | TRBJ2-1 | 18 | TRBV19 | NA | TGTGCCAGTAGCCCGGTAGCCGGGGGGAGGGCCTTCTACAATGAGCAGTTCTTC | CASSPVAGGRAFYNEQFF
NA | TRBJ2-5 | 16 | TRBV5-4 | few | TGTGCCAGCAGCCCCAGGGCAGGTAGGGGGCAAGAGACCCAGTACTTC | CASSPRAGRGQETQYF
NA | TRBJ2-6 | 14 | TRBV6-1 | NA | TGTGCCAGTACTGGGAGAGGTGGGGCCAACGTCCTGACTTTC | CASTGRGGANVLTF
NA | TRBJ1-2 | 14 | TRBV25-1 | NA | TGTGCCAGCAGTGAATTTGAGGGATTCGGCGGCTACACCTTC | CASSEFEGFGGYTF
NA | TRBJ1-1 | 16 | TRBV19 | NA | TGTGCCAGTAACAACCTCCCCTCAGGGTTCAACACTGAAGCTTTCTTT | CASNNLPSGFNTEAFF
NA | TRBJ2-4 | 15 | TRBV7-2 | few | TGTGCCAGCAGCCTAGCGCAGGGTGGGAAGAACATTCAGTACTTC | CASSLAQGGKNIQYF
TRBD2 | TRBJ2-1 | 16 | TRBV11-2 | once | TGTGCCAGCAGCTTCTTGACTAGCGGGTTAGTCGGTGAGCAGTTCTTC | CASSFLTSGLVGEQFF
NA | TRBJ1-6 | 16 | TRBV6-5 | NA | TGTGCCAGCAGTTACTCGATGGCAGGGGCGCGCTCACCCCTCCACTTT | CASSYSMAGARSPLHF
TRBD2 | TRBJ2-1 | 20 | TRBV14 | NA | TGTGCCAGCAGCCAGGGAGACTGGACTAGCGGGGCCCCCAGACACAATGAGCAGTTCTTC | CASSQGDWTSGAPRHNEQFF
TRBD2 | TRBJ2-3 | 14 | TRBV6-1 | NA | TGTGCCAGCACAGGAGCGGGAATCACAGATACGCAGTATTTT | CASTGAGITDTQYF
NA | TRBJ1-5 | 15 | TRBV19 | NA | TGTGCCAGTAGTATTGGAGGGGCTAGTAGTCAGCCCCAGCATTTT | CASSIGGASSQPQHF